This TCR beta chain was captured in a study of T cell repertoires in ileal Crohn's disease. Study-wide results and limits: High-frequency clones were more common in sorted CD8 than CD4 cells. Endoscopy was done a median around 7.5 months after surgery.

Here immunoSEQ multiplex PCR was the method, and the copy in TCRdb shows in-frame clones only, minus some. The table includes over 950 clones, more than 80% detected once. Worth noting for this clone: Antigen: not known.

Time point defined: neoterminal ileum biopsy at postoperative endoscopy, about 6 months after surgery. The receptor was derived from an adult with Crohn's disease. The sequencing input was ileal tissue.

The DNA for the CDR3 is TGCGCCAGCAGCTTGGAGGGGGTGAACACTGAAGCTTTCTTT. Translation gives CASSLEGVNTEAFF. V gene TRBV5-1 combines with J gene TRBJ1-1; weak D call: TRBD1 (6 bases). The CDR3 runs to 14 residues. Per germline, CDR1 SGHRS and CDR2 YFSETQ. With 0 bases removed from V and 0 bases from J, the gap between germline ends came to 6 bases.